This T cell receptor beta chain is from a study of blood T cell repertoires in COVID-19. Study in general: Acute and convalescent COVID-19 specimens originated in the United States, Italy and Spain. Sample material is recorded as cDNA or gDNA derived from T cells, B-cell-depleted T cells, or PBMCs.

The age range of participants was 18 to 89 years, with residence in approximately 25 US areas. Methods used by the authors: Estimates of nucleated cell counts were drawn from the amplification of reference gene primers. Data came from immunoSEQ multiplex PCR; TCRdb stores just in-frame clones and leaves some out. That table is the source of V, J and clone size, and D and trimming were worked out from the DNA. This table holds roughly 180,000 clones, approximately 85% found once. The sequenced sample was PBMCs or T cells enriched from blood (not recorded which). The receptor was isolated from a middle-aged man who had recovered from COVID-19.

The DNA of the CDR3 is TGTGCCAGCAGCCGCCGGAGCGGGAGCTCCTACAATGAGCAGTTCTTC. Protein sequence: CASSRRSGSSYNEQFF. J is TRBJ2-1 and V is TRBV11-3; TRBD2 agrees at 8 bases. In germline, CDR1 is SGHNT, CDR2 YENEEA. Trimming cost V 5 bases and J 0 bases; bases outside gene matches: 6. The CDR3 is 16 amino acids.